The 20 T cell receptor beta chains below were found in one sample sequenced in a study of T cells expressing NK-cell markers. From the 5' RACE reads, TCRdb lists one entry per CDR3 protein and no DNA. Its listing shows 250,000 or so distinct CDR3 sequences. The sample was blood T cells: a sorted CD56 or NKG2C T cell subset, CD4+ or CD8+ T cells, or bulk PBMC T cells (not recorded which). These receptors all stem from a woman between 18 and 69 years old in good health.

V gene TRBV12-3 or TRBV12-4 combines with J gene TRBJ2-3; checking the TCRdb D call of TRBD1 is not possible without DNA. The CDR3 is 15 amino acids. The CDR3 loop reads CASSLGTLVGDTQYF.

This chain connects TRBV10-3 to TRBJ2-1; TCRdb's D call of TRBD1 is untestable without DNA. CDR3 size: 14 residues. Germline V gene data show CDR1 as ENHRY and CDR2 as SYGVKD. The CDR3 sequence is CAISEGQGADEQFF.

The chain uses TRBV24-1 and TRBJ1-5. Germline assignment: CDR1 KGHDR and CDR2 SFDVKD. The CDR3 is 16 amino acids. The CDR3 is CATSDSSGRNDRPQHF.

The chain links TRBV12-3 or TRBV12-4 to TRBJ2-7; TCRdb's D call, TRBD2, is unchecked because there is no DNA. CDR3 length: 14 residues. The chain's CDR3 is CASSPPGLKDEQYF.

The gene calls are TRBV2 and TRBJ2-2; TCRdb picks TRBD1, but there is no DNA to check that call. Germline V gene sequence: CDR1 SNHLY, CDR2 FYNNEI. This CDR3 contains 12 residues. CDR3 residues: CASGTGTGELFF.

The chain is built from TRBV20-1 and TRBJ2-3. CDR1 is DFQATT, CDR2 SNEGSKA, per germline (reference sequence). The CDR3 runs to 14 residues. This chain's CDR3 is CSAQHSWSTDTQYF.

The chain uses TRBV12-3 or TRBV12-4 and TRBJ1-3; the TCRdb D gene call, TRBD1, has no DNA to confirm it. The CDR3 contains 14 residues. CDR3 amino acids: CASSFGQNFNTIYF.

V and J are TRBV5-8 and TRBJ2-5. The CDR3 contains 14 residues. Germline V CDR1 and CDR2: SGHTS, YDEGEE. The CDR3 reads CASSLLVPTETQYF.

V is TRBV12-3 or TRBV12-4 and J is TRBJ1-2. This CDR3 region has 13 residues. This CDR3 reads CASSWTASYGYTF.

The genes are TRBV20-1 and TRBJ1-1; TCRdb's assignment of TRBD1 cannot be checked, as there is no DNA. Germline assignment: CDR1 DFQATT and CDR2 SNEGSKA (reference sequence). The CDR3 covers 13 residues. CDR3 sequence reads: CSARGDRNTEAFF.

The chain couples TRBV7-6 to TRBJ2-7. The CDR3 contains 14 residues. From germline, CDR1 is SGHVS and CDR2 FNYEAQ. The chain's CDR3 is CASSFTGTFYEQYF.

The chain joins TRBV7-2 to TRBJ1-6; TCRdb's D gene call, TRBD1, goes unchecked for lack of DNA. CDR3 length: 13 residues. Germline lookup yields CDR1 SGHTA and CDR2 FQGNSA. The CDR3 sequence: CASSQARGQMVHF.

J is TRBJ2-2 and V is TRBV12-3 or TRBV12-4; absent DNA, TCRdb's TRBD2 call cannot be checked. This CDR3 comprises 16 residues. The CDR3 loop is CASRGGLAGYTGELFF.

The V call is TRBV6-2 or TRBV6-3, the J call TRBJ2-2; with no DNA, the TCRdb D assignment of TRBD1 cannot be verified. Looked up from germline, CDR1 is MNHEY and CDR2 is SVGEGT. There are 15 residues in the CDR3. Here the CDR3 reads CASSRTDLNTGELFF.

The genes are TRBV6-1 and TRBJ1-3. Germline CDR1 and CDR2: MNHNS and SASEGT. This CDR3 is built from 15 residues. This chain's CDR3 is CASSEEKLPGNTIYF.

This sequence joins TRBV12-3 or TRBV12-4 and TRBJ2-7; there is no DNA to check the TCRdb D call of TRBD2. CDR3 length equals 14 residues. CDR3 protein: CASSVLASSYEQYF.

The CDR3 sequence is CASSLDREKRVF. This chain links TRBV5-1 with TRBJ2-1; TCRdb picks TRBD1, but there is no DNA to check that call. The CDR3 totals 12 residues. CDR1 and CDR2 from the germline V gene are SGHRS and YFSETQ.

The chain joins TRBV20-1 to TRBJ1-5; TCRdb names TRBD1, which stays unverified in the absence of DNA. The CDR3 loop spans 12 amino acids. Germline assignment: CDR1 DFQATT and CDR2 SNEGSKA (reference sequence). The CDR3 region is CSARAQNQPQHF.

The chain has TRBV20-1 and TRBJ2-4; with no DNA, the TCRdb D assignment of TRBD1 cannot be verified. This CDR3 has 14 residues. Looked up from germline, CDR1 is DFQATT and CDR2 is SNEGSKA (reference sequence). CDR3 protein: CSAAPGGDKNIQYF.

This chain joins TRBV20-1 and TRBJ2-4; TCRdb reports TRBD2, a call that lacks DNA to check it against. This CDR3 region has 15 residues. Germline lookup yields CDR1 DFQATT and CDR2 SNEGSKA (reference sequence). CDR3 protein: CSAHPPAGELYIQYF.